What follows are 4 T cell receptor beta chains derived from one specimen sequenced in a study of shared clonotypes between healthy human individuals. Sequencing was performed with immunoSEQ multiplex PCR; in TCRdb, only in-frame clones are kept and a portion is missing. Of roughly 2,500,000 clones listed, under 95% are singletons. Sequencing was performed on naive CD4+ T cells from PBMCs. The subset is: CD45RA+ positively selected. The receptor set was obtained from a man younger than 35 in good health. Some clones in this sample may be carry-over from other donors' samples.

This sequence joins TRBV18 and TRBJ1-1; D is undetermined. The length of the CDR3 is 15 residues. The V end lost 2 bases, the J end lost 5 bases, and 15 bases lay between the germline ends. From germline, CDR1 is KGHSH and CDR2 LQKENI. For the CDR3, the DNA is TGTGCCAGCTCACCAAACACAGCATGGTCGACTGAAGCTTTCTTT. As protein: CASSPNTAWSTEAFF.

The J gene is TRBJ1-1, the V gene TRBV19; 7 bases line up with TRBD1. Germline assignment: CDR1 LNHDA and CDR2 SQIVND (reference sequence). This CDR3 has 16 amino acids. J gave up 1 base and V 9 bases, and 14 bases lay outside the gene matches. CDR3 sequence reads: CASENRGRGRNTEAFF. The CDR3 DNA reads as TGTGCCAGCGAAAACAGGGGCAGGGGCCGGAACACTGAAGCTTTCTTT.

The chain joins TRBV4-2 to TRBJ2-1, with 9 bases identical to TRBD2. The CDR3 runs 15 residues. Trimming removed 2 bases from V and 8 bases from J; junction bases left unmatched: 7. The germline V gene has CDR1 LGHNA and CDR2 YNFKEQ. CDR3 bases: TGTGCCAGCAGCCAAATCCTAGCGGGAAGCGATGAGCAGTTCTTC. Protein sequence: CASSQILAGSDEQFF.

This rearrangement joins TRBV7-9 to TRBJ2-1, with D unresolved. Trimming stripped 5 bases from V and 9 bases from J, with 14 bases between. The CDR3 spans 13 residues. The germline V gene encodes CDR1 SEHNR and CDR2 FQNEAQ (reference sequence). The DNA of the CDR3 is TGTGCCAGCAGCCCTCGCCGGACCGCTGAGCAGTTCTTC. The encoded protein is CASSPRRTAEQFF.